The rows below give T cell receptor beta chains drawn from one sample of a study of cytomegalovirus exposure and HLA in healthy donors. Using immunoSEQ multiplex PCR, the repertoire was profiled, and TCRdb retains in-frame clones only, with some absent. The sample yields some 150,000 clones, less than 85% seen once. Specimen: PBMCs. The origin of the receptors is a man in his fifties in good health and CMV-seropositive. Both conserved end residues are part of each CDR3. Fields, in order: D gene, clone size, CDR3 length, V gene, J gene, CDR3 protein, CDR3 DNA. A D gene is named only where the DNA matches it firmly. Size is stated for part of the rows, as once, few or many counts, or as a class when the clone is expanded.

>.|.|14|TRBV7-3|TRBJ2-7
CASSLSGGPYEQYF
TGTGCCAGCAGCTTGTCTGGGGGCCCCTACGAGCAGTACTTC
>.|.|15|TRBV7-9|TRBJ1-2
CASSYYQGKGYGYTF
TGTGCCAGCAGCTATTATCAGGGGAAAGGGTATGGCTACACCTTC
>.|.|13|TRBV19|TRBJ2-1
CASSIGQYNEQFF
TGTGCCAGTAGTATAGGACAGTACAATGAGCAGTTCTTC
>TRBD2|once|19|TRBV19|TRBJ2-3
CASSIDIAGAPGSTDTQYF
TGTGCCAGTAGTATTGATATAGCGGGAGCCCCCGGGTCCACAGATACGCAGTATTTT
>.|.|13|TRBV29-1|TRBJ2-7
CSAGISRGYEQYF
TGCAGCGCGGGAATATCAAGAGGGTACGAGCAGTACTTC
>TRBD2|.|15|TRBV14|TRBJ2-3
CASSQVLAGADTQYF
TGTGCCAGCAGCCAAGTACTAGCGGGAGCAGATACGCAGTATTTT
>.|.|16|TRBV5-6|TRBJ2-2
CASSFLTGTNTGELFF
TGTGCCAGCAGCTTCTTAACAGGAACGAACACCGGGGAGCTGTTTTTT
>.|.|15|TRBV28|TRBJ1-5
CASSPLGGVNQPQHF
TGTGCCAGCAGCCCTCTCGGTGGAGTCAATCAGCCCCAGCATTTT
>.|.|14|TRBV27|TRBJ2-7
CASSLRGTPYEQYF
TGTGCCAGCAGTTTACGGGGAACGCCCTACGAGCAGTACTTC
>.|.|13|TRBV10-3|TRBJ1-1
CATEGGAGLEAFF
TGTGCCACCGAAGGAGGTGCGGGACTTGAAGCTTTCTTT
>TRBD1|.|14|TRBV29-1|TRBJ1-5
CSALDRGVNQPQHF
TGCAGCGCCCTGGACAGGGGGGTTAATCAGCCCCAGCATTTT
>.|.|18|TRBV7-9|TRBJ2-1
CSSSLMIWPRGTYNEQFF
TGTTCCAGCAGCTTAATGATTTGGCCCAGGGGAACCTACAATGAGCAGTTCTTC
>.|few|19|TRBV1|TRBJ1-2
CTSSQDKSLGQGVNYGYTF
TGCACCAGCAGCCAAGATAAATCGCTCGGACAGGGGGTTAACTATGGCTACACCTTC
>.|.|14|TRBV30|TRBJ1-3
CAWSQGLSGNTIYF
TGTGCCTGGAGCCAGGGGCTCTCTGGAAACACCATATATTTT
>TRBD1|.|15|TRBV28|TRBJ1-2
CASSFPYRGAYGYTF
TGTGCCAGCAGTTTCCCCTACAGGGGAGCCTATGGCTACACCTTC
>.|.|14|TRBV30|TRBJ2-2
CAWSPRGTAGELFF
TGTGCCTGGAGTCCCAGGGGAACGGCCGGGGAGCTGTTTTTT
>TRBD1|.|16|TRBV5-4|TRBJ2-1
CASSPTLMTGGNKQFF
TGTGCCAGCAGCCCAACCCTTATGACAGGGGGCAATAAGCAGTTCTTC
>TRBD1|.|14|TRBV6-5|TRBJ1-4
CASSPQGTNEKLFF
TGTGCCAGCAGCCCACAGGGGACGAATGAAAAACTGTTTTTT
>TRBD1|.|16|TRBV25-1|TRBJ2-7
CASSPQIGQGSYEQYF
TGTGCCAGCAGTCCCCAAATTGGACAGGGCTCCTACGAGCAGTACTTC
>.|.|20|TRBV18|TRBJ2-6
CASSPPNKGVTHSGANVLTF
TGTGCCAGCTCACCACCCAATAAGGGGGTGACCCACTCTGGGGCCAACGTCCTGACTTTC
>TRBD1|.|12|TRBV7-9|TRBJ2-7
CSSGDRAYEQYF
TGTTCCAGCGGAGACAGGGCCTACGAGCAGTACTTC
>TRBD1|.|16|TRBV5-4|TRBJ1-6
CASSKGQGARISPLHF
TGTGCCAGCAGCAAGGGACAGGGGGCGCGGATTTCACCCCTCCACTTT
>.|.|13|TRBV2|TRBJ1-5
CASSEDRDQPQHF
TGTGCCAGCAGTGAAGACAGGGATCAGCCCCAGCATTTT
>.|.|13|TRBV27|TRBJ1-2
CASSPSGSYGYTF
TGTGCCAGCAGTCCGTCGGGGAGCTATGGCTACACCTTC
>TRBD1|.|15|TRBV4-2|TRBJ2-5
CASSQAGQGQETQYF
TGTGCCAGCAGCCAAGCGGGACAGGGCCAAGAGACCCAGTACTTC
>.|once|16|TRBV6-4|TRBJ2-1
CASSPRIAEAHNEQFF
TGTGCCAGCAGTCCCCGTATAGCGGAAGCACACAATGAGCAGTTCTTC
>.|few|13|TRBV30|TRBJ1-5
CAWTGARNQPQHF
TGTGCCTGGACAGGGGCTCGCAATCAGCCCCAGCATTTT
>.|few|15|TRBV27|TRBJ1-6
CASSLQGSYNSPLHF
TGTGCCAGCAGTTTACAGGGCTCCTATAATTCACCCCTCCACTTT
>TRBD1|once|15|TRBV7-2|TRBJ2-7
CASSLVRTGGYEQYF
TGTGCCAGCAGCTTAGTGAGGACAGGGGGTTACGAGCAGTACTTC
>.|few|11|TRBV7-9|TRBJ1-1
CASSPQALAFF
TGTGCCAGCAGCCCCCAGGCCTTGGCTTTCTTT
>TRBD2|.|16|TRBV28|TRBJ2-1
CASSPASSGRVFVEFF
TGTGCCAGCAGTCCCGCATCTAGCGGGAGGGTCTTTGTGGAGTTCTTC
>.|once|15|TRBV28|TRBJ2-7
CASSFATASHYEQYF
TGTGCCAGCAGTTTCGCGACAGCATCACACTACGAGCAGTACTTC
>.|.|11|TRBV2|TRBJ1-2
CASGQQYGYTF
TGTGCCAGCGGGCAGCAATATGGCTACACCTTC
>TRBD1|.|13|TRBV7-9|TRBJ2-5
CASSRGQQETQYF
TGTGCCAGCAGCCGGGGACAGCAAGAGACCCAGTACTTC
>TRBD1|.|13|TRBV28|TRBJ1-2
CASKQGGSYGYTF
TGTGCCAGCAAACAGGGGGGATCCTATGGCTACACCTTC
>TRBD1|few|14|TRBV7-2|TRBJ2-3
CASTRDRFTDTQYF
TGTGCCAGCACCCGGGACAGGTTTACAGATACGCAGTATTTT
>.|.|12|TRBV6-5|TRBJ2-1
CASKQGGNEQFF
TGTGCCAGCAAGCAGGGTGGAAATGAGCAGTTCTTC
>TRBD2|.|16|TRBV5-1|TRBJ2-2
CASSKGTSGNTGELFF
TGCGCCAGCAGCAAGGGGACTAGCGGGAACACCGGGGAGCTGTTTTTT
>.|.|14|TRBV30|TRBJ2-7
CAWSVPSLPREQYF
TGTGCCTGGAGTGTACCTAGCTTGCCCAGGGAGCAGTACTTC
>.|.|13|TRBV18|TRBJ1-4
CASSPGSGEKLFF
TGTGCCAGCTCACCAGGGTCGGGTGAAAAACTGTTTTTT
>.|.|14|TRBV5-1|TRBJ1-4
CASSGRQGGEKLFF
TGCGCCAGCAGCGGGAGGCAGGGCGGTGAAAAACTGTTTTTT
>TRBD1|.|19|TRBV9|TRBJ2-6
CASSITSWTGGSGANVLTF
TGTGCCAGCAGTATAACGTCCTGGACAGGGGGCTCTGGGGCCAACGTCCTGACTTTC
>TRBD2|.|20|TRBV2|TRBJ2-7
CASSGYGLAGGLLSSYEQYF
TGTGCCAGCAGTGGGTATGGACTAGCGGGAGGCCTCCTCAGCTCCTACGAGCAGTACTTC
>.|.|14|TRBV28|TRBJ2-4
CASNPGVVKNIQYF
TGTGCCAGCAATCCCGGAGTTGTTAAAAACATTCAGTACTTC
>.|once|12|TRBV6-5|TRBJ1-2
CASSKRGVGYTF
TGTGCCAGCAGTAAACGGGGGGTTGGCTACACCTTC
>TRBD2|once|15|TRBV19|TRBJ2-5
CASSRLLADQETQYF
TGTGCCAGTAGTCGCCTGCTAGCGGATCAAGAGACCCAGTACTTC
>TRBD2|.|15|TRBV11-2|TRBJ2-1
CASSLLAGGEGEQFF
TGTGCCAGCAGCTTACTAGCGGGAGGGGAGGGTGAGCAGTTCTTC
>.|.|16|TRBV13|TRBJ2-5
CASSSERRERGETQYF
TGTGCCAGCAGTTCCGAGAGGAGGGAGCGTGGAGAGACCCAGTACTTC